The next 6 T cell receptor beta chains were all read from a single sample in a study of CD8 T cells in cerebrospinal fluid in Alzheimer's disease. With the 10x single-cell sequencing reads reprocessed, TCRdb shows one record per CDR3 protein and no DNA. The sample has about 1,500 distinct CDR3 sequences. The specimen was cerebrospinal fluid. The source of these receptors is a human donor in good health.

This clonotype is labeled medium-sized based on frequency. This chain links TRBV19 with TRBJ1-5. CDR1 is LNHDA and CDR2 is SQIVND in the germline V gene (reference sequence). The CDR3 is made up of 15 amino acids. CDR3 sequence reads: CASSIIAGSNQPQHF.

In terms of frequency, this clonotype is large (0.1 to 1%). This chain joins TRBV7-2 and TRBJ2-7; TCRdb's D call, TRBD1, is unchecked because there is no DNA. The CDR3 spans 16 residues. Germline CDR1 is SGHTA and CDR2 is FQGNSA. The CDR3 loop is CASSPWTGPSSYEQYF.

By frequency, this clonotype is medium-sized. CDR3 region: CASSVLGGGILEAFF. The rearrangement uses TRBV7-2 and TRBJ1-1; no DNA is available, so the TRBD1 call from TCRdb remains unchecked. The germline gives CDR1 SGHTA, CDR2 FQGNSA. This CDR3 region has 15 residues.

In terms of frequency, this clonotype is medium-sized. This chain joins TRBV20-1 and TRBJ1-1; lacking DNA, the TRBD1 call made by TCRdb goes unchecked. This CDR3 is 18 amino acids long. CDR1 is DFQATT and CDR2 is SNEGSKA in the germline V gene (reference sequence). The CDR3 here is CSARTGPGQGVGNTEAFF.

Considering frequency, this clonotype is medium-sized. The chain is built from TRBV10-2 and TRBJ1-1. The CDR3 consists of 12 residues. Germline CDR1 WSHSY, CDR2 SAAADI. The CDR3 region is CASRVTNTEAFF.

This clonotype is called medium-sized based on its frequency. This chain's CDR3 is CASSQLVTAQYF. The chain employs TRBV14 and TRBJ2-5. The CDR3 has 12 amino acids. Germline CDR1 and CDR2: SGHDN and FVKESK.